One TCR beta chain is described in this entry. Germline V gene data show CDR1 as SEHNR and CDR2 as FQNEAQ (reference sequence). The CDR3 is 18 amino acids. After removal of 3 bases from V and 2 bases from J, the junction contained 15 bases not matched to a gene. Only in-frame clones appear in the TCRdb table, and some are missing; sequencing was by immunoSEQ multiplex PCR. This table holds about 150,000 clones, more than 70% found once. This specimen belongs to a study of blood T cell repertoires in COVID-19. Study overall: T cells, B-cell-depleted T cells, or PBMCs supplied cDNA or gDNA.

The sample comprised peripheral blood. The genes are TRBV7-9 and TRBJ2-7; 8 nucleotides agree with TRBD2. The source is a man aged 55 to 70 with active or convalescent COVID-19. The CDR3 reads CASSFLTSEKREPYEQYF. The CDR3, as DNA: TGTGCCAGCAGCTTCCTTACCTCGGAAAAGCGGGAGCCCTACGAGCAGTACTTC.